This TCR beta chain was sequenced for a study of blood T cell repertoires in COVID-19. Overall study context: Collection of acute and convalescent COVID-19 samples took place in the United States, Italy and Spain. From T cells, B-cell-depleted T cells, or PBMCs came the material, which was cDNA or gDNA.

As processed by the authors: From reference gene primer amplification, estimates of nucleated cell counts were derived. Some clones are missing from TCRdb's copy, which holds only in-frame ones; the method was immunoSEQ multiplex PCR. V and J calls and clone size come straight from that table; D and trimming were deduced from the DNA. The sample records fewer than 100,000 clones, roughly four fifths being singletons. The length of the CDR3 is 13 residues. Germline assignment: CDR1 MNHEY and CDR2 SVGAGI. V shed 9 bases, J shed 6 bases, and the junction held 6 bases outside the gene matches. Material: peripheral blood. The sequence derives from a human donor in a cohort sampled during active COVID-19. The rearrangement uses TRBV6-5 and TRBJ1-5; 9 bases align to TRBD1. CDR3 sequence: CASTTGGIQPQHF. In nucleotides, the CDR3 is TGTGCCAGTACTACAGGGGGCATTCAGCCCCAGCATTTT.